The present TCR beta chain was sequenced within a study of cytomegalovirus exposure and HLA in healthy donors. Primers included in the PCR were 60 Vbeta and 13 Jbeta primers. Sequenced by immunoSEQ multiplex PCR; TCRdb stores in-frame clones only, minus some. The data show about 200,000 clones, with approximately 79% seen just once and more than 1.5% held by the top ten. The length of the CDR3 is 14 residues. Trimming pared 2 bases from V and 0 bases from J, leaving 8 bases between. From germline, CDR1 is SNHLY and CDR2 FYNNEI. The sample holds a few counts of this clone. Its antigen is as yet unknown. Study outcomes and limitations: Upon later analysis, TCR association rates were observed to vary by HLA locus, being highest for DRB1 and lowest for HLA-C.

The V gene is TRBV2, the J gene TRBJ2-7; D may be TRBD1 (6 bases). Sequencing input: PBMCs. The TCR comes from a man between 18 and 29 years old in good health and CMV-seronegative. CDR3 nucleotide sequence: TGTGCCAGCAGTGAACAGGGGTACTCCTACGAGCAGTACTTC. It translates to CASSEQGYSYEQYF. The variable domain in full, completed from reference TRBV2 and TRBJ2-7, reads EPEVTQTPSHQVTQMGQEVILRCVPISNHLYFYWYRQILGQKVEFLVSFYNNEISEKSEIFDDQFSVERPDGSNFTLKIRSTKLEDSAMYFCASSEQGYSYEQYFGPGTRLTVT.